Listed below are T cell receptor beta chains from one sample, sequenced in a study of pediatric ulcerative colitis. The table came from immunoSEQ multiplex PCR; TCRdb's copy has only in-frame clones and leaves some out. This sample has 40,000 to 55,000 clones; around 79% occur once, and the top ten carry about 4%. The sample taken for sequencing was gut tissue. These receptors were taken from a girl aged 5-17 years with moderate ulcerative colitis. The CDR3 runs from the conserved cysteine through the conserved F or W. The order of the fields is D gene, V gene, clone size, J gene, CDR3 DNA, CDR3 protein. A D gene is named only where the DNA matches it firmly. Only part of the rows carry a size: once, few, many, or a class if the clone is expanded.

D gene: .
V gene: TRBV4-3
clone size: .
J gene: TRBJ2-7
CDR3 DNA: TGCGCCAGCAGCCAAGATAGGGCGGCATACGAGCAGTACTTC
CDR3 protein: CASSQDRAAYEQYF

D gene: TRBD1
V gene: TRBV5-8
clone size: .
J gene: TRBJ2-2
CDR3 DNA: TGTGCCAGCAGCTTTTCGGTGCAGGGGGTTCGTTGGACCGGGGAGCTGTTTTTT
CDR3 protein: CASSFSVQGVRWTGELFF

D gene: TRBD1
V gene: TRBV4-3
clone size: .
J gene: TRBJ1-2
CDR3 DNA: TGCGCCAGCAGCCGACACGACAGGGGGCAGCGCTACACCTTC
CDR3 protein: CASSRHDRGQRYTF

D gene: .
V gene: TRBV6-5
clone size: .
J gene: TRBJ1-2
CDR3 DNA: TGTGCCAGCAGTTTTGACGGGGGGTTCGGGGGCTACACCTTC
CDR3 protein: CASSFDGGFGGYTF

D gene: .
V gene: TRBV28
clone size: few
J gene: TRBJ1-3
CDR3 DNA: TGTGCCAGCAGTTACCGGGGCCTTAGAAACACCATATATTTT
CDR3 protein: CASSYRGLRNTIYF

D gene: .
V gene: TRBV6-4
clone size: few
J gene: TRBJ1-1
CDR3 DNA: TGTGCCAGCAGTCGGACAAAGCTCCCTGCTGAAGCTTTCTTT
CDR3 protein: CASSRTKLPAEAFF

D gene: TRBD2
V gene: TRBV4-1
clone size: .
J gene: TRBJ2-3
CDR3 DNA: TGCGCCAGCAGCCGAGGGACTAGCGCGGATCGCACAGCAGATACGCAGTATTTT
CDR3 protein: CASSRGTSADRTADTQYF

D gene: TRBD2
V gene: TRBV27
clone size: .
J gene: TRBJ2-7
CDR3 DNA: TGTGCCAGCAGGCGACTAGCGGGGGACTACGAGCAGTACTTC
CDR3 protein: CASRRLAGDYEQYF

D gene: .
V gene: TRBV27
clone size: .
J gene: TRBJ1-5
CDR3 DNA: TGTGCCAGCAGTTCCCGAACAGGGACCTCCAATCAGCCCCAGCATTTT
CDR3 protein: CASSSRTGTSNQPQHF

D gene: .
V gene: TRBV11-2
clone size: .
J gene: TRBJ2-7
CDR3 DNA: TGTGCCAGCAGCTTCGCCGGGACCTCTTTGGGCGAGCAGTACTTC
CDR3 protein: CASSFAGTSLGEQYF

D gene: TRBD1
V gene: TRBV5-1
clone size: .
J gene: TRBJ1-5
CDR3 DNA: TGCGCCAGCAGCTTAAGTGCAGGGGGCGTCAATCAGCCCCAGCATTTT
CDR3 protein: CASSLSAGGVNQPQHF